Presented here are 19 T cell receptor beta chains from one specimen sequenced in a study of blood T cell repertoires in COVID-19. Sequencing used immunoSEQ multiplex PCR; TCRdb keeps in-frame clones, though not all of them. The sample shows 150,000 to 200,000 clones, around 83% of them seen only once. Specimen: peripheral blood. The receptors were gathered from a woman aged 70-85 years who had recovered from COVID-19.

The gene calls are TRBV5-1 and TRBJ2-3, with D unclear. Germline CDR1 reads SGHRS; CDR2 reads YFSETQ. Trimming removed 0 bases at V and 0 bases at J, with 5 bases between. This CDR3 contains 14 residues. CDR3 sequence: CASSLDSSTDTQYF. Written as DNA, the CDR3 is TGCGCCAGCAGCTTGGACAGTAGCACAGATACGCAGTATTTT. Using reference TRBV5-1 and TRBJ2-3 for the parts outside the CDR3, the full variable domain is KAGVTQTPRYLIKTRGQQVTLSCSPISGHRSVSWYQQTPGQGLQFLFEYFSETQRNKGNFPGRFSGRQFSNSRSEMNVSTLELGDSALYLCASSLDSSTDTQYFGPGTRLTVL.

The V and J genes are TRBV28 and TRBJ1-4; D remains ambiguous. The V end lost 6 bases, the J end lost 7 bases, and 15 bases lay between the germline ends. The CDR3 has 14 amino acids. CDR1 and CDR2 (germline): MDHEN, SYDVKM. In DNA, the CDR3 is TGTGCCAGCAGCGGCCCCCTCAGCGGTGAAAAACTGTTTTTT. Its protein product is CASSGPLSGEKLFF.

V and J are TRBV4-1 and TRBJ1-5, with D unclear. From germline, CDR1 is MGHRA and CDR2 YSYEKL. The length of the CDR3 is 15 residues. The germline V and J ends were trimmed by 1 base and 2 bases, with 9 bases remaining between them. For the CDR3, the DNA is TGCGCCAGCAGCCAAGGGAGATGGGGCAATCAGCCCCAGCATTTT. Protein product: CASSQGRWGNQPQHF.

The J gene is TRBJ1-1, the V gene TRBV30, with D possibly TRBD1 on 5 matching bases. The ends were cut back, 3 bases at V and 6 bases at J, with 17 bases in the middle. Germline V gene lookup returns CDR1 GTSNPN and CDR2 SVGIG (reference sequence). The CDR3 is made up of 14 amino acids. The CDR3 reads CAWRDLEGRPEAFF. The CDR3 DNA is TGTGCCTGGAGAGACCTGGAGGGGAGGCCTGAAGCTTTCTTT.

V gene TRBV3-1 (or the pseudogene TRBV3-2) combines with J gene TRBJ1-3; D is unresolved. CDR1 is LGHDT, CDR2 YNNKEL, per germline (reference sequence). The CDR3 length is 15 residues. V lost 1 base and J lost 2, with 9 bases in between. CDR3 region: CASSQAGIPGNTIYF. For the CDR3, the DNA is TGTGCCAGCAGCCAAGCCGGGATCCCTGGAAACACCATATATTTT.

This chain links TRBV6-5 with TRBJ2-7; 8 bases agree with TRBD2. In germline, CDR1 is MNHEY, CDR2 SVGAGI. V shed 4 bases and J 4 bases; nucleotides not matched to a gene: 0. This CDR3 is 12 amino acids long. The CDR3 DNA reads TGTGCCAGCAGTTTAGCGGGGTACGAGCAGTACTTC. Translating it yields CASSLAGYEQYF.

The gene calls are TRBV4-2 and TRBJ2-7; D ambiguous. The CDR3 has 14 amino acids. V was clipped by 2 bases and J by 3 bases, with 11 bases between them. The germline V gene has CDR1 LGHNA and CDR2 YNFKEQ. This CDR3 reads CASSQLTQNYEQYF. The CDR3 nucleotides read TGTGCCAGCAGCCAACTGACACAAAACTACGAGCAGTACTTC.

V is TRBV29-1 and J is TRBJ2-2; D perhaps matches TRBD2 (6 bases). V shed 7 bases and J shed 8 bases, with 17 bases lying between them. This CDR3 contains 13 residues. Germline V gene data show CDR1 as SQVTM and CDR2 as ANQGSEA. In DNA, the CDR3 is TGCAGCGCCGGAGGGGCAGGTTGGGGGGAGCTGTTTTTT. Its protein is CSAGGAGWGELFF.

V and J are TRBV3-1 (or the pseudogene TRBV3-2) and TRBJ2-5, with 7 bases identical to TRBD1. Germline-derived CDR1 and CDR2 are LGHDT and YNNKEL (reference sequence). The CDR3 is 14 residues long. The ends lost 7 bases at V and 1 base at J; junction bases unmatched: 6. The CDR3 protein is CASTKQGSQETQYF. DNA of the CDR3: TGTGCCAGCACAAAACAGGGGTCCCAAGAGACCCAGTACTTC.

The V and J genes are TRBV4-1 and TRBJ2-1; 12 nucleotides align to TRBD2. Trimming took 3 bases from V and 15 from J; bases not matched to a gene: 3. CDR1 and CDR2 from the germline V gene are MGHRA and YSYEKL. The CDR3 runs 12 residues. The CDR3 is CASSHGLAGRFF. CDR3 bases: TGCGCCAGCAGCCACGGACTAGCGGGACGGTTCTTC.

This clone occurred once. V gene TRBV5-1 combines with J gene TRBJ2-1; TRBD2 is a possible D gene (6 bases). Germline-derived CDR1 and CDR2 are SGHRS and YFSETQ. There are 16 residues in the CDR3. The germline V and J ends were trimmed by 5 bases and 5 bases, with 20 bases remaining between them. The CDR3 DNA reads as TGCGCCAGCAGTCGCTGGGCCGGTGGGGAGGACAATGAGCAGTTCTTC. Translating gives CASSRWAGGEDNEQFF.

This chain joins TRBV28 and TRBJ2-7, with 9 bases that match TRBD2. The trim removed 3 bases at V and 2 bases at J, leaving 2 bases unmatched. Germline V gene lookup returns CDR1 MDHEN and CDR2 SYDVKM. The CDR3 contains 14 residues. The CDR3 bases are TGTGCCAGCAGTTTCCCTAGCGGGACCTACGAGCAGTACTTC. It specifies CASSFPSGTYEQYF.

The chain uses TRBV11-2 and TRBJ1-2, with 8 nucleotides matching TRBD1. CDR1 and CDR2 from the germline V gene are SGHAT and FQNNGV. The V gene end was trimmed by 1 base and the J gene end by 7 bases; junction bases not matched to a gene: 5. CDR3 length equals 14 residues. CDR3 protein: CASSLGQGAGGYTF. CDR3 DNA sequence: TGTGCCAGCAGCTTAGGGCAGGGGGCTGGTGGCTACACCTTC.

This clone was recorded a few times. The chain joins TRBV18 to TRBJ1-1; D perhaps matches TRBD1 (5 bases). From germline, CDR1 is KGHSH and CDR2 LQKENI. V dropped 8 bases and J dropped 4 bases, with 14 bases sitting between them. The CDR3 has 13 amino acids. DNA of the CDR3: TGTGCCAGCACCCGGGGGGGGTTCACTGAAGCTTTCTTT. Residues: CASTRGGFTEAFF.

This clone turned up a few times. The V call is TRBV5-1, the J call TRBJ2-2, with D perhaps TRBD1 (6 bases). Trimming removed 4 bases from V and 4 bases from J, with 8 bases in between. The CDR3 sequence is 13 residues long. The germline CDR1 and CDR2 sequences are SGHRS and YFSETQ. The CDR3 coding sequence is TGCGCCAGCAGCACGGACAGCACCGGGGAGCTGTTTTTT. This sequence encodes CASSTDSTGELFF.

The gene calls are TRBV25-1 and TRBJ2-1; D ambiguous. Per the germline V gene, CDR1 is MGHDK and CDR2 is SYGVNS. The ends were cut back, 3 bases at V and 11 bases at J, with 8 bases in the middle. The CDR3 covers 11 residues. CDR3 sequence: CASSDSVKQFF. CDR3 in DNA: TGTGCCAGCAGTGATTCGGTCAAGCAGTTCTTC.

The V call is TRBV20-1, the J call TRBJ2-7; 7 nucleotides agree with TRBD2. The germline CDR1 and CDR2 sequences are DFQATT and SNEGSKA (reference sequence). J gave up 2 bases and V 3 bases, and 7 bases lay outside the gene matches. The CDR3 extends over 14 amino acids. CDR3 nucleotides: TGCAGTGCTAGTCTGCGGGAGTTCCCCTACGAGCAGTACTTC. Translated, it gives CSASLREFPYEQYF.

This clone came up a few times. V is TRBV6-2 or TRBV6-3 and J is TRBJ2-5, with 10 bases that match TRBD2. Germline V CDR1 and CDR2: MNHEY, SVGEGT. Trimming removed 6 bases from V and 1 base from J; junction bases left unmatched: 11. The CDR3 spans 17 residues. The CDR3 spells CASSPGTSASSQETQYF. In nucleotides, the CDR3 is TGTGCCAGCAGCCCCGGGACTAGCGCCTCCTCCCAAGAGACCCAGTACTTC.

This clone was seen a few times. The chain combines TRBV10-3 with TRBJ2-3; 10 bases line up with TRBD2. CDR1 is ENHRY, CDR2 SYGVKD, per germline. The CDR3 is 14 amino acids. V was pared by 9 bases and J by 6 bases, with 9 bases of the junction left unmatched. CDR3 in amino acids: CAISGRAKGDTQYF. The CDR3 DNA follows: TGTGCCATAAGCGGGAGGGCCAAGGGGGATACGCAGTATTTT.